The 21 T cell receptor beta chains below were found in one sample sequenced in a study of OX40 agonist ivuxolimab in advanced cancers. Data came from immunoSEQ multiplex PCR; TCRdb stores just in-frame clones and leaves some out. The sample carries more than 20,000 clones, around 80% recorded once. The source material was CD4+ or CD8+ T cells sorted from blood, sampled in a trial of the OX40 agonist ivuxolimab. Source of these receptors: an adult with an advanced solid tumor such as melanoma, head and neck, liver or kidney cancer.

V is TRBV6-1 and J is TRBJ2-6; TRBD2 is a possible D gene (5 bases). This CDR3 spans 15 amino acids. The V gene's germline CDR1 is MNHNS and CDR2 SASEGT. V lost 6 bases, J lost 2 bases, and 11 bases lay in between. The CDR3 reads CASSRGFTGANVLTF. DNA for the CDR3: TGTGCCAGCAGCCGAGGGTTTACTGGGGCCAACGTCCTGACTTTC.

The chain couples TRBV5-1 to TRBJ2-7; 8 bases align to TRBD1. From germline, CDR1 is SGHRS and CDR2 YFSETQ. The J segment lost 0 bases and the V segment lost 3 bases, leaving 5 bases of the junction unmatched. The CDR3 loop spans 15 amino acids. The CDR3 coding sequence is TGCGCCAGCAGCTCTCGACAGGGGAGCTCCTACGAGCAGTACTTC. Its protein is CASSSRQGSSYEQYF.

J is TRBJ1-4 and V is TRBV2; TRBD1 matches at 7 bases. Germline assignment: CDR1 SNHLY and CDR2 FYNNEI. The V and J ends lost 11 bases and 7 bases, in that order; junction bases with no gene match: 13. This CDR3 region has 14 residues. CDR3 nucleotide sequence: TGTGCCTGTCATCCAACAGGGGTTGGTGAAAAACTGTTTTTT. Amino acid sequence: CACHPTGVGEKLFF.

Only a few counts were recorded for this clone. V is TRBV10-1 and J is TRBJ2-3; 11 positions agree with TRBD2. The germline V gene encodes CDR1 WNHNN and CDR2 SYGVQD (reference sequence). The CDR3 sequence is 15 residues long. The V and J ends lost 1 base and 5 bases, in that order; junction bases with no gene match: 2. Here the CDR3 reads CASSEFSGGGDTQYF. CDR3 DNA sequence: TGCGCCAGCAGTGAGTTTAGCGGGGGGGGAGATACGCAGTATTTT.

CDR3 bases: TGTGCCAGCACCCGGGCAGGGAACACCGGGGAGCTGTTTTTT. This encodes CASTRAGNTGELFF. The chain combines TRBV9 with TRBJ2-2, with D unclear. CDR1 and CDR2 from the germline V gene are SGDLS and YYNGEE. The V gene lost 6 bases and the J gene lost 1 base, with 10 bases spanning the gap. This CDR3 spans 14 amino acids.

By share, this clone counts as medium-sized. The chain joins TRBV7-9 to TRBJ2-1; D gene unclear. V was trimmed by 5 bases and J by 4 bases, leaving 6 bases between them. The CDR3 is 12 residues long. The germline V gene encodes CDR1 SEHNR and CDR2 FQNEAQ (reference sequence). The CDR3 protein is CASSPLYNEQFF. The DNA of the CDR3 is TGTGCCAGCAGCCCACTGTACAATGAGCAGTTCTTC.

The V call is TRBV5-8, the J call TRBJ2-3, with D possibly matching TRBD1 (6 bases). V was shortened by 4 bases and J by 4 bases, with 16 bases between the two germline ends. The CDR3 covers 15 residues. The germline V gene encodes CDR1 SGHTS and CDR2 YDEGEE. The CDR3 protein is CASSGDRLGADTQYF. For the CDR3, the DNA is TGTGCCAGCAGCGGTGACAGGTTAGGGGCAGATACGCAGTATTTT.

The CDR3 DNA reads TGTGCCAGCAGCTTGGCCGGGACAGAAAGCTATGGCTACACCTTC. Translation gives CASSLAGTESYGYTF. This chain uses TRBV5-4 with TRBJ1-2; 7 bases line up with TRBD1. The CDR3 sequence is 15 residues long. From germline, CDR1 is SGHNT and CDR2 YYREEE (reference sequence). The trim removed 0 bases at V and 4 bases at J, leaving 6 bases unmatched. The variable domain in full, completed from reference TRBV5-4 and TRBJ1-2, reads ETGVTQSPTHLIKTRGQQVTLRCSSQSGHNTVSWYQQALGQGPQFIFQYYREEENGRGNFPPRFSGLQFPNYSSELNVNALELDDSALYLCASSLAGTESYGYTFGSGTRLTVV.

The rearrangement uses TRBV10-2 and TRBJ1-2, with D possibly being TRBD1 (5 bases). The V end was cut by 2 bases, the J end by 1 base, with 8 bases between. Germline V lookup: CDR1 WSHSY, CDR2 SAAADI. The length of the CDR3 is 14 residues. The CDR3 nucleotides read TGCGCCAGCAGTGAGGGGACCTTTAACTATGGCTACACCTTC. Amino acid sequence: CASSEGTFNYGYTF.

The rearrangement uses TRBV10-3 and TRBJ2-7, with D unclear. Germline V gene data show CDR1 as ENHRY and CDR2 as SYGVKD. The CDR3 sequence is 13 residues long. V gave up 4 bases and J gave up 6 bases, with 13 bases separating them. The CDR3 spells CAISGLAPGEQYF. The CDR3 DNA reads TGTGCCATCAGTGGGCTGGCCCCGGGCGAGCAGTACTTC.

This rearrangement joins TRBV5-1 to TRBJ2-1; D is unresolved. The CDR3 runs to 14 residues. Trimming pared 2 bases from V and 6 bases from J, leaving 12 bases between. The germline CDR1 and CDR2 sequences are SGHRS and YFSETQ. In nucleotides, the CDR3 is TGCGCCAGCAGCTTACTAACCCCCGGCAATGAGCAGTTCTTC. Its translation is CASSLLTPGNEQFF.

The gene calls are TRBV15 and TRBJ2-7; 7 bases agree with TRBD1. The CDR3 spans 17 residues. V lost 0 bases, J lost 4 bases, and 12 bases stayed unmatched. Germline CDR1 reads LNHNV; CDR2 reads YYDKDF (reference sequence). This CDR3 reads CATSRDRFRGQSYEQYF. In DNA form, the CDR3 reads TGTGCCACCAGCAGAGATCGGTTTAGGGGGCAATCTTACGAGCAGTACTTC.

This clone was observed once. The CDR3, as DNA: TGCGCCAGCAGTGAGCACAGGGGGCGGACGGACAATGAGCAGTTCTTC. Its protein is CASSEHRGRTDNEQFF. J is TRBJ2-1 and V is TRBV10-2, with 9 bases fitting TRBD1. Germline lookup yields CDR1 WSHSY and CDR2 SAAADI. V lost 2 bases to trimming and J lost 5 bases; unmatched junction nucleotides: 7. The CDR3 has 16 amino acids.

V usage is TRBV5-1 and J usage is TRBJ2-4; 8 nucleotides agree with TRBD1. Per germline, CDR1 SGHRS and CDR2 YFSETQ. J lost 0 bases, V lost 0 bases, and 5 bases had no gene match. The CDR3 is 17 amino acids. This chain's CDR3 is CASSLESRGRAKNIQYF. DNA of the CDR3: TGCGCCAGCAGCTTGGAGTCCAGGGGGCGAGCCAAAAACATTCAGTACTTC.

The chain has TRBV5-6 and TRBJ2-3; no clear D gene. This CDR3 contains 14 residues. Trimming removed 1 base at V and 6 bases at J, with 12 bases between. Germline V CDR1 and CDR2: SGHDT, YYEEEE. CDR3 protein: CASSLSGARDTQYF. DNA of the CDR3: TGTGCCAGCAGCTTGTCGGGCGCCAGGGATACGCAGTATTTT.

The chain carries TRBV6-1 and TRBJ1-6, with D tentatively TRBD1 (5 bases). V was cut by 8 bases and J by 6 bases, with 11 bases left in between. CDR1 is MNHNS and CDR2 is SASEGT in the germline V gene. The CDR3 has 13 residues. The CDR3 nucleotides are TGTGCCAGCCGCGGGGCTTTTAATTCACCCCTCCACTTT. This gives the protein CASRGAFNSPLHF.

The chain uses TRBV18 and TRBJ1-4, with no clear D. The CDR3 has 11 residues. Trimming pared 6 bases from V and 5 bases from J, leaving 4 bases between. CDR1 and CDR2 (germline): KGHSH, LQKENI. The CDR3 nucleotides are TGTGCCAGCTCTTTGAATGAAAAACTGTTTTTT. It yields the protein CASSLNEKLFF.

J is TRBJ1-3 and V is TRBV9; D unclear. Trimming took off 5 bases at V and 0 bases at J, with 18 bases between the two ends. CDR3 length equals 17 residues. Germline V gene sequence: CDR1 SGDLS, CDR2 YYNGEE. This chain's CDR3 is CASSNDHLMRSGNTIYF. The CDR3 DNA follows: TGTGCCAGCAGTAACGACCATTTGATGCGCTCTGGAAACACCATATATTTT.

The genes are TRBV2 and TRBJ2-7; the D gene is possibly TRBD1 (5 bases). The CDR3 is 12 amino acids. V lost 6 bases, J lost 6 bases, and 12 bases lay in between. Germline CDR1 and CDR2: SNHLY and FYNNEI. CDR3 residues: CASREQGIEQYF. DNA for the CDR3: TGTGCCAGCAGGGAGCAGGGTATCGAGCAGTACTTC. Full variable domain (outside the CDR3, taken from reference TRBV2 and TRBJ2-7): EPEVTQTPSHQVTQMGQEVILRCVPISNHLYFYWYRQILGQKVEFLVSFYNNEISEKSEIFDDQFSVERPDGSNFTLKIRSTKLEDSAMYFCASREQGIEQYFGPGTRLTVT.

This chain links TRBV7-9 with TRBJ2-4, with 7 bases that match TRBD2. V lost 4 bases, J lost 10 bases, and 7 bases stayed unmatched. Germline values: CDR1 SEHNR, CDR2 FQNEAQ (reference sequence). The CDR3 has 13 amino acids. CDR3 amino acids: CASSSSTGGIQYF. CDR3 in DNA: TGTGCCAGCAGCTCCAGCACGGGAGGAATTCAGTACTTC.

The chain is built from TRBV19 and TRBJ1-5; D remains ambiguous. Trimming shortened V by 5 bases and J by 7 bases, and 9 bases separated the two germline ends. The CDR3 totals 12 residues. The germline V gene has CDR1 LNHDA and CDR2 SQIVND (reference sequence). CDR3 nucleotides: TGTGCCAGTAGTTGGAGTGGGCAGCCCCAGCATTTT. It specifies CASSWSGQPQHF.